This T cell receptor beta chain was sequenced during a study of T cells after yellow fever vaccination. Broader study findings: Contamination of FACS-sorted repertoires by abundant clonotypes from the bulk population could occur.

This CDR3 is built from 14 residues. Trimming removed 5 bases from V and 8 bases from J, with 19 bases in between. Germline V lookup: CDR1 DFQATT, CDR2 SNEGSKA (reference sequence). This clonotype was detected only a few times. The antigen remains unidentified. MiXCR was run by TCRdb on the 5' RACE reads, yielding one entry per CDR3 protein. The profile shows hundreds of thousands of distinct CDR3 sequences, 9% to 15% of them singletons. The chain employs TRBV20-1 and TRBJ2-1, with D possibly matching TRBD1 (6 bases). The sequence derives from a man aged 30-40 years who received the YFV17D yellow fever vaccine. Here the sequenced sample was PBMCs, taken on the day of the yellow fever booster vaccination. CDR3 coding DNA: TGCAGTGCTGGCGAAGGACAGAGAGAATATGAGCAGTTCTTC. It translates to CSAGEGQREYEQFF.